These T cell receptor beta chains were read from a single sample in a study of blood T cell repertoires in COVID-19. TCRdb keeps only in-frame clones here, not all; method: immunoSEQ multiplex PCR. Of 200,000 to 250,000 clones in the sample, around 86% were seen once. The sample comprised peripheral blood. The origin of the receptors is a man aged 60 to 75 who had recovered from COVID-19. The CDR3 runs from the conserved cysteine through the conserved F or W. The order of the fields is J gene, clone size, V gene, D gene, CDR3 DNA, CDR3 protein. D genes are given only for firm matches. Rows give clone size only sometimes, using once, few, many, or a class for an expanded clone.

J gene: TRBJ1-2
clone size: -
V gene: TRBV7-2
D gene: -
CDR3 DNA: TGTGCCAGCAAGGACAGCGCCTTTAACTATGGCTACACCTTC
CDR3 protein: CASKDSAFNYGYTF

J gene: TRBJ1-1
clone size: -
V gene: TRBV5-1
D gene: -
CDR3 DNA: TGCGCCAGCAGCCCCCGGGAGGGCCAAAACACTGAAGCTTTCTTT
CDR3 protein: CASSPREGQNTEAFF

J gene: TRBJ2-5
clone size: once
V gene: TRBV24-1
D gene: -
CDR3 DNA: TGTGCCACCAGTGATCCCACAGGGCGCACCCAGTACTTC
CDR3 protein: CATSDPTGRTQYF

J gene: TRBJ1-2
clone size: -
V gene: TRBV12-3/TRBV12-4
D gene: TRBD1
CDR3 DNA: TGTGCCAGCAGTCCGGACAGGTCCTATGGCTACACCTTC
CDR3 protein: CASSPDRSYGYTF

J gene: TRBJ2-1
clone size: -
V gene: TRBV27
D gene: TRBD2
CDR3 DNA: TGTGCCAGCAGTCCTACGGCTAGCGGGCCTCGAGATGAGCAGTTCTTC
CDR3 protein: CASSPTASGPRDEQFF

J gene: TRBJ2-5
clone size: -
V gene: TRBV3-1/TRBV3-2
D gene: -
CDR3 DNA: TGTGCCAGCAGCCAAGATCAGAGGGGGCAAGAGACCCAGTACTTC
CDR3 protein: CASSQDQRGQETQYF

J gene: TRBJ1-6
clone size: -
V gene: TRBV27
D gene: TRBD1
CDR3 DNA: TGTGCCAGCAGTTTATCGACAGGGTATTACTCACCCCTCCACTTT
CDR3 protein: CASSLSTGYYSPLHF

J gene: TRBJ2-7
clone size: -
V gene: TRBV2
D gene: -
CDR3 DNA: TGTGCCAGCAGTGCCCAGGGGATGTCCTACGAGCAGTACTTC
CDR3 protein: CASSAQGMSYEQYF

J gene: TRBJ2-1
clone size: -
V gene: TRBV5-6
D gene: TRBD1
CDR3 DNA: TGTGCCAGCAGCCATTATCAGGGGGCGGTCTACAATGAGCAGTTCTTC
CDR3 protein: CASSHYQGAVYNEQFF

J gene: TRBJ1-1
clone size: -
V gene: TRBV5-4
D gene: -
CDR3 DNA: TGTGCCAGCAGATCCCCAGGGGTTGACACTGAAGCTTTCTTT
CDR3 protein: CASRSPGVDTEAFF

J gene: TRBJ1-2
clone size: -
V gene: TRBV19
D gene: -
CDR3 DNA: TGTGCCAGTAGTTTTTTGGACGGCAGGGGAGGCTACACCTTC
CDR3 protein: CASSFLDGRGGYTF

J gene: TRBJ1-5
clone size: -
V gene: TRBV2
D gene: TRBD1
CDR3 DNA: TGTGCCAGCAGTGAATTAGAACAGGGGAAGCAGCCCCAGCATTTT
CDR3 protein: CASSELEQGKQPQHF

J gene: TRBJ2-1
clone size: -
V gene: TRBV25-1
D gene: -
CDR3 DNA: TGTGCCAGCAGTGACAGGGGCCCCGTAAACTACAATGAGCAGTTCTTC
CDR3 protein: CASSDRGPVNYNEQFF

J gene: TRBJ1-1
clone size: many
V gene: TRBV9
D gene: TRBD1
CDR3 DNA: TGTGCCAGCAGCCCCAGGCAGACAGGGGGCACTGAAGCTTTCTTT
CDR3 protein: CASSPRQTGGTEAFF

J gene: TRBJ1-2
clone size: -
V gene: TRBV2
D gene: TRBD1
CDR3 DNA: TGTGCCAGCAGGAAGGGACAGGGGGCGAACTATGGCTACACCTTC
CDR3 protein: CASRKGQGANYGYTF

J gene: TRBJ1-3
clone size: once
V gene: TRBV7-9
D gene: -
CDR3 DNA: TGTGCCAGCAGCTTAGCAGGGGGATCTGGAAACACCATATATTTT
CDR3 protein: CASSLAGGSGNTIYF

J gene: TRBJ2-3
clone size: -
V gene: TRBV7-2
D gene: -
CDR3 DNA: TGTGCCAGCAGCTTATTTGGCGGGGGCGGCACAGATACGCAGTATTTT
CDR3 protein: CASSLFGGGGTDTQYF

J gene: TRBJ2-1
clone size: -
V gene: TRBV6-5
D gene: -
CDR3 DNA: TGTGCCAGCAGGACCTCTGGGGAGGTGAATGAGCAGTTCTTC
CDR3 protein: CASRTSGEVNEQFF

J gene: TRBJ2-2
clone size: once
V gene: TRBV19
D gene: -
CDR3 DNA: TGTGCCAGTAGTGTGGAGTGGTTCACCGGGGAGCTGTTTTTT
CDR3 protein: CASSVEWFTGELFF

J gene: TRBJ2-5
clone size: -
V gene: TRBV11-2
D gene: -
CDR3 DNA: TGTGCCAGCAGCTTAGCTGGGACTTTCTCTCAAGAGACCCAGTACTTC
CDR3 protein: CASSLAGTFSQETQYF

J gene: TRBJ1-6
clone size: -
V gene: TRBV5-4
D gene: TRBD1
CDR3 DNA: TGTGCCAGCAGCTCCCCGGGACAGAATAATTCACCCCTCCACTTT
CDR3 protein: CASSSPGQNNSPLHF

J gene: TRBJ2-1
clone size: -
V gene: TRBV5-1
D gene: TRBD2
CDR3 DNA: TGCGCCAGCAGCTACCTAGCGGGAGTGAGCAATGAGCAGTTCTTC
CDR3 protein: CASSYLAGVSNEQFF

J gene: TRBJ2-3
clone size: -
V gene: TRBV11-2
D gene: -
CDR3 DNA: TGTGCCAGCAGGCCTAACAGGGGCACAGATACGCAGTATTTT
CDR3 protein: CASRPNRGTDTQYF

J gene: TRBJ2-7
clone size: -
V gene: TRBV28
D gene: -
CDR3 DNA: TGTGCCAGCCGGACTAACGACGAGCAGTACTTC
CDR3 protein: CASRTNDEQYF

J gene: TRBJ2-1
clone size: -
V gene: TRBV3-1/TRBV3-2
D gene: TRBD1
CDR3 DNA: TGTGCCAGCAGCTCGGGACAGGGAAATGAGCAGTTCTTC
CDR3 protein: CASSSGQGNEQFF